The present entry profiles one T cell receptor (beta chain) with its context. TCRdb processed the 5' RACE reads again and assigns one entry to each CDR3 protein, with no DNA. The specimen's table records around 450,000 distinct CDR3 sequences. This entry comes from a study of monozygotic twins with inflammatory bowel disease. The sequence derives from a human donor with ulcerative colitis or Crohn's disease, or a healthy co-twin of an affected twin (not recorded which). Sequencing was carried out using blood.

The CDR3 protein is CASREYTDTQYF. The V and J genes are TRBV6-1 and TRBJ2-3; TCRdb lists TRBD2, though no DNA is available to test this call. The length of the CDR3 is 12 residues. CDR1 MNHNS and CDR2 SASEGT come from the germline V gene.